This T cell receptor beta chain was observed in a study of shared T cell receptors in the human thymus. TCRdb's copy holds only in-frame clones and misses some; the assay was immunoSEQ multiplex PCR. Of 600,000 or so clones in the sample, around 87% were seen once. The germline V gene has CDR1 SQVTM and CDR2 ANQGSEA. The CDR3 is 13 residues long. Between the trimmed V and J ends, which lost 1 base and 14 bases, there was a span of 18 bases. The data were also submitted as part of a second study, on human thymus T cells. That work states: Related research described strongly overlapping thymic repertoires in unrelated people.

Sequenced input: thymocytes. This TCR came from a boy younger than two with a congenital heart defect. The V gene is TRBV29-1, the J gene TRBJ2-1; TRBD2 is a possible D gene (5 bases). CDR3 nucleotide sequence: TGCAGCGTTGAAGTGGGAGACGGGGATAGAAAGTTCTTC. Encoded protein: CSVEVGDGDRKFF.